This T cell receptor beta chain was captured in a study of cytomegalovirus exposure and HLA in healthy donors. Primers included in the PCR were 60 Vbeta and 13 Jbeta primers. The data were produced by immunoSEQ multiplex PCR, yet TCRdb's version contains in-frame clones alone and is incomplete. Among approximately 200,000 clones listed, about 79% were seen once. Germline CDR1 and CDR2: LNHDA and SQIVND (reference sequence). The J segment lost 5 bases and the V segment lost 2 bases, leaving 9 bases of the junction unmatched. This CDR3 is 17 amino acids long. General study findings and limits: Because they were indistinguishable, some V segments, including TRBV6-2 and TRBV6-3, were excluded.

With regard to this clone: Its antigen is not known.

This rearrangement joins TRBV19 to TRBJ2-6, with 7 bases fitting TRBD2. This TCR derives from a boy between 2 and 10 years old in good health and CMV-seronegative. Sequencing was done on a sample of PBMCs. Here the CDR3 reads CASSITGGLMRANVLTF. The DNA for the CDR3 is TGTGCCAGTAGTATAACGGGGGGTCTGATGAGGGCCAACGTCCTGACTTTC.